The 20 T cell receptor beta chains presented below share a single source sample, sequenced in a study of blood T cell repertoires in COVID-19. Profiled with immunoSEQ multiplex PCR; TCRdb holds only in-frame clones, not every one. This sample has some 160,000 clones, with about four fifths found just once. Sequenced material: PBMCs or T cells enriched from blood (not recorded which). These TCRs come from a woman aged 60-75 years who had recovered from COVID-19.

V and J are TRBV6-1 and TRBJ1-6; D is unclear. The CDR3 extends over 12 amino acids. CDR1 and CDR2 (germline): MNHNS, SASEGT. V dropped 0 bases and J dropped 13 bases, with 7 bases sitting between them. In DNA, the CDR3 is TGTGCCAGCAGTGAAGCGAGCACCCCCCTCCACTTT. This translates into CASSEASTPLHF.

This chain uses TRBV5-1 with TRBJ1-1, with 7 bases lining up with TRBD1. J lost 4 bases, V lost 2 bases, and 5 bases had no gene match. CDR1 and CDR2 (germline): SGHRS, YFSETQ. This CDR3 contains 14 residues. The CDR3: CASSFRGPATEAFF. The CDR3 coding sequence is TGCGCCAGCAGCTTTAGGGGGCCGGCCACTGAAGCTTTCTTT.

The chain employs TRBV19 and TRBJ1-1, with D possibly TRBD1 on 5 matching bases. CDR3 length: 16 amino acids. Germline CDR1 LNHDA, CDR2 SQIVND (reference sequence). V lost 1 base and J 2 bases, leaving 14 bases between the germline ends. CDR3 nucleotides: TGTGCCAGTAGTATAGCGGGCAGGGCAGGTAACACTGAAGCTTTCTTT. It is translated as CASSIAGRAGNTEAFF. Using reference TRBV19 and TRBJ1-1 for the parts outside the CDR3, the full variable domain is DGGITQSPKYLFRKEGQNVTLSCEQNLNHDAMYWYRQDPGQGLRLIYYSQIVNDFQKGDIAEGYSVSREKKESFPLTVTSAQKNPTAFYLCASSIAGRAGNTEAFFGQGTRLTVV.

This clone was recorded only once. This chain links TRBV2 with TRBJ2-3; the match to TRBD2 covers 7 bases. CDR1 is SNHLY, CDR2 FYNNEI, per germline. The CDR3 has 15 residues. V gave up 1 base and J gave up 0 bases; unmatched junction bases: 1. This CDR3 is CASSEVTSSTDTQYF. In DNA form, the CDR3 reads TGTGCCAGCAGTGAAGTGACTAGCAGCACAGATACGCAGTATTTT. Based on the CDR3 plus reference TRBV2 and TRBJ2-3, the full variable domain is EPEVTQTPSHQVTQMGQEVILRCVPISNHLYFYWYRQILGQKVEFLVSFYNNEISEKSEIFDDQFSVERPDGSNFTLKIRSTKLEDSAMYFCASSEVTSSTDTQYFGPGTRLTVL.

The chain couples TRBV2 to TRBJ1-2; 8 nucleotides match TRBD1. There are 14 residues in the CDR3. J was trimmed by 8 bases and V by 5 bases; bases with no gene match: 10. The V gene's germline CDR1 is SNHLY and CDR2 FYNNEI. The CDR3 sequence: CASSLDRGLEGYTF. The CDR3 DNA sequence: TGTGCCAGCAGTTTAGACAGGGGATTGGAGGGCTACACCTTC.

The sample holds a few counts of this clone. The chain recombines TRBV24-1 with TRBJ1-1; D gene ambiguous. The CDR3 extends over 15 amino acids. Trimming removed 3 bases from V and 1 base from J, with 11 bases in between. Looked up from germline, CDR1 is KGHDR and CDR2 is SFDVKD. The CDR3 DNA is TGTGCCACCAGTGATCCCGGGTCGAAGAACACTGAAGCTTTCTTT. This codes for CATSDPGSKNTEAFF.

V gene TRBV27 combines with J gene TRBJ2-2; TRBD1 matches at 8 bases. Germline V gene lookup returns CDR1 MNHEY and CDR2 SMNVEV (reference sequence). This CDR3 has 17 amino acids. The trim removed 4 bases at V and 4 bases at J, leaving 11 bases unmatched. CDR3 sequence reads: CASSSGQGFIGTGELFF. CDR3 coding DNA: TGTGCCAGCAGTTCTGGACAGGGTTTCATCGGCACCGGGGAGCTGTTTTTT.

V gene TRBV7-2 combines with J gene TRBJ2-3; D perhaps matches TRBD2 (6 bases). Trimming took off 3 bases at V and 6 bases at J, with 7 bases between the two ends. Germline V gives CDR1 SGHTA, CDR2 FQGNSA. The CDR3 covers 12 residues. CDR3 loop: CASSFGGDTQYF. The CDR3 DNA is TGTGCCAGCAGCTTTGGGGGGGATACGCAGTATTTT.

The rearrangement uses TRBV9 and TRBJ2-2, with 13 bases that match TRBD2. CDR3 length: 20 amino acids. CDR1 SGDLS and CDR2 YYNGEE come from the germline V gene. With 0 bases clipped from V and 5 bases from J, the junction kept 13 bases outside the gene matches. The CDR3 DNA follows: TGTGCCAGCAGCGTAGGTTTTGGACTAGCGGGGGCCTTTCAAACCGGGGAGCTGTTTTTT. Its translation is CASSVGFGLAGAFQTGELFF.

This clone was recorded a few times. V usage is TRBV6-6 and J usage is TRBJ1-2; D gene ambiguous. Looked up from germline, CDR1 is MNHNY and CDR2 is SVGAGI (reference sequence). The CDR3 spans 12 residues. V was cut by 5 bases and J by 5 bases, with 9 bases left in between. CDR3: CASSTTGYGYTF. CDR3 bases: TGTGCCAGCAGTACCACTGGTTATGGCTACACCTTC.

V gene TRBV7-9 combines with J gene TRBJ1-2, with D unresolved. Germline CDR1 reads SEHNR; CDR2 reads FQNEAQ (reference sequence). This CDR3 comprises 16 residues. Trimming shortened V by 0 bases and J by 0 bases, and 11 bases separated the two germline ends. CDR3 nucleotides: TGTGCCAGCAGCTTAGCGGGCAGCCTAACTAACTATGGCTACACCTTC. Translating gives CASSLAGSLTNYGYTF. Variable domain in full (rest from reference TRBV7-9 and TRBJ1-2): DTGVSQNPRHKITKRGQNVTFRCDPISEHNRLYWYRQTLGQGPEFLTYFQNEAQLEKSRLLSDRFSAERPKGSFSTLEIQRTEQGDSAMYLCASSLAGSLTNYGYTFGSGTRLTVV.

J is TRBJ2-1 and V is TRBV4-1; TRBD2 agrees at 11 bases. Germline CDR1 is MGHRA and CDR2 is YSYEKL. The length of the CDR3 is 16 residues. The junction had 6 bases not matched to a gene; V was cut back by 1 base and J by 7 bases. The CDR3 loop is CASSQGSSGGRNEQFF. The CDR3, as DNA: TGCGCCAGCAGCCAAGGGTCTAGCGGGGGGCGAAATGAGCAGTTCTTC.

J is TRBJ1-5 and V is TRBV5-8; 10 bases line up with TRBD1. Trimming at V came to 0 bases and at J to 7 bases, leaving 4 bases not matched to a gene. Germline CDR1 SGHTS, CDR2 YDEGEE. This CDR3 is 15 amino acids long. CDR3 DNA sequence: TGTGCCAGCAGCTTGGGGGGGACAGGGGAGCAGCCCCAGCATTTT. Translation gives CASSLGGTGEQPQHF.

V gene TRBV3-1 (or the pseudogene TRBV3-2) combines with J gene TRBJ2-1, with 11 positions matching TRBD2. Germline CDR1 and CDR2: LGHDT and YNNKEL (reference sequence). V shed 1 base, J shed 3 bases, and the junction held 11 bases outside the gene matches. The CDR3 runs to 19 residues. In DNA, the CDR3 is TGTGCCAGCAGCCAAGCAGGACTAGCGGGCACCCGTTACTACAATGAGCAGTTCTTC. As protein: CASSQAGLAGTRYYNEQFF.

Note on this clone: The junction differs from germline at one of its ends, possibly a read error. This rearrangement joins TRBV6-6 to TRBJ2-6; possible D gene TRBD1, 5 bases. Germline V gene lookup returns CDR1 MNHNY and CDR2 SVGAGI (reference sequence). There are 16 residues in the CDR3. The CDR3 is CASSLLRASGVNVLTF. DNA for the CDR3: TGTGCCAGCAGTTTACTCAGGGCCTCTGGGGTCAACGTCCTGACTTTC.

The J gene is TRBJ1-5, the V gene TRBV2; D uncertain. The CDR3 is made up of 14 amino acids. Trimming removed 2 bases at V and 9 bases at J, with 14 bases between. CDR1 is SNHLY and CDR2 is FYNNEI in the germline V gene. The CDR3 region has the DNA TGTGCCAGCAGTGAATCAAGAGGGTGGGGGCCCCAGCATTTT. It yields the protein CASSESRGWGPQHF.

The V and J genes are TRBV15 and TRBJ1-2; 7 positions agree with TRBD1. The junction had 6 bases not matched to a gene; V was cut back by 1 base and J by 4 bases. Germline V gives CDR1 LNHNV, CDR2 YYDKDF (reference sequence). This CDR3 contains 15 residues. The CDR3 nucleotides read TGTGCCACCAGCAGAGGAGGGGGCGAGACCTATGGCTACACCTTC. Translation: CATSRGGGETYGYTF.

Regarding this clone: One end of the junction fails to match germline, which may point to a read error. The chain is built from TRBV28 and TRBJ1-1; D remains ambiguous. CDR1 MDHEN and CDR2 SYDVKM come from the germline V gene. The CDR3 has 11 amino acids. The CDR3 DNA reads as TGCGCCTCACTGATGAACACTGAAGCTTTCTTT. Translating it yields CASLMNTEAFF.

This chain connects TRBV18 to TRBJ2-1; 8 bases agree with TRBD2. The CDR3 has 15 residues. CDR1 and CDR2 from the germline V gene are KGHSH and LQKENI. V dropped 5 bases and J dropped 5; count of bases not matched to a gene: 8. The CDR3 reads CASSVSRGGNNEQFF. CDR3 bases: TGTGCCAGCTCAGTTTCTCGGGGGGGGAACAATGAGCAGTTCTTC. Combining the CDR3 with reference TRBV18 and TRBJ2-1 gives the whole variable domain NAGVMQNPRHLVRRRGQEARLRCSPMKGHSHVYWYRQLPEEGLKFMVYLQKENIIDESGMPKERFSAEFPKEGPSILRIQQVVRGDSAAYFCASSVSRGGNNEQFFGPGTRLTVL.

This clone came up once. The rearrangement uses TRBV24-1 and TRBJ2-1, with D unclear. The V gene lost 3 bases and the J gene lost 4 bases, with 9 bases spanning the gap. The V gene's germline CDR1 is KGHDR and CDR2 SFDVKD. CDR3 size: 14 residues. CDR3 in amino acids: CATSDPDIYNEQFF. The CDR3 DNA reads as TGTGCCACCAGTGATCCAGACATTTACAATGAGCAGTTCTTC.